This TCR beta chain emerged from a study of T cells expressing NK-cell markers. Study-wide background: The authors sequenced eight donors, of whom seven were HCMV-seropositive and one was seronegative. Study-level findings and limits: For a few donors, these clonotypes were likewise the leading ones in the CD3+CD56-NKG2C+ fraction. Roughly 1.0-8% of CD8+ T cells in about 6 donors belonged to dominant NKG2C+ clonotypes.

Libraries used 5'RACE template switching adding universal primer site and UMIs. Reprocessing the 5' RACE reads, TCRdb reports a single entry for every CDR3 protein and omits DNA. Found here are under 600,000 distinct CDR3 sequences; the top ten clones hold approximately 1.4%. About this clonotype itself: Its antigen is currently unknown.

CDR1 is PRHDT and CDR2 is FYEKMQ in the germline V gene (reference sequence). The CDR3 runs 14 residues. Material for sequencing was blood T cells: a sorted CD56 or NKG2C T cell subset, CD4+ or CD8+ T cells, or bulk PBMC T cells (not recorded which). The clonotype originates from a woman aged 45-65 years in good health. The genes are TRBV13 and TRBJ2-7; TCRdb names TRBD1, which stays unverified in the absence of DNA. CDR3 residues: CASSWEGTSYEQYF.